A selection of T cell receptor beta chains follows, all from one sample in a study of cytomegalovirus exposure and HLA in healthy donors. Clones were read by immunoSEQ multiplex PCR, and TCRdb kept only the in-frame ones, dropping some. Of approximately 100,000 clones in the sample, around 73% were seen once. The material sequenced was PBMCs. The source is a man aged 40-49 years in good health and CMV-seronegative. Both conserved end residues are part of each CDR3. Each record gives: CDR3 length, clone size, J gene, V gene, CDR3 protein. Expanded clones are given a class, and other clones once, few, many or no size at all.

>13|NA|TRBJ2-1|TRBV7-9
CASSFGQFNEQFF
>10|NA|TRBJ2-7|TRBV9
CASKYYEQYF
>14|NA|TRBJ1-2|TRBV2
CASSEDRGSVGYTF
>18|NA|TRBJ2-2|TRBV5-6
CASSRGTSGRVWTGELFF
>15|NA|TRBJ2-7|TRBV5-8
CASSLLLAGAREQYF
>14|few|TRBJ1-1|TRBV28
CASSLGSPNTEAFF
>14|few|TRBJ2-2|TRBV7-7
CASSPQGSTGELFF
>12|NA|TRBJ1-2|TRBV7-6
CASGDRDYGYTF
>17|NA|TRBJ1-2|TRBV4-1
CASSPSGGYTFNYGYTF
>14|few|TRBJ2-3|TRBV5-5
CASRPTGFPDTQYF
>13|NA|TRBJ2-7|TRBV5-1
CASSLTGDYEQYF
>12|NA|TRBJ1-1|TRBV18
CASSPLNTEAFF
>13|NA|TRBJ2-5|TRBV5-1
CASSLGSQETQYF
>16|NA|TRBJ2-7|TRBV5-1
CASSLDPLGTGGEQYF
>15|NA|TRBJ2-1|TRBV7-8
CASSPQTGFYNEQFF
>14|NA|TRBJ1-2|TRBV28
CASSYSRQNYGYTF
>12|NA|TRBJ1-5|TRBV9
CASSVLHQPQHF
>13|NA|TRBJ2-7|TRBV27
CASSVYMSYEQYF
>14|NA|TRBJ2-7|TRBV5-1
CASSLADSTYEQYF
>13|NA|TRBJ1-6|TRBV10-3
CANSGTENSPLHF
>16|NA|TRBJ1-1|TRBV4-2
CASSQGRKDRDTEAFF
>17|NA|TRBJ2-5|TRBV27
CASSSALAGGLAKTQYF
>15|NA|TRBJ2-1|TRBV7-2
CASSSSGGAENEQFF
>15|once|TRBJ2-3|TRBV19
CASSARVYGTDTQYF
>12|NA|TRBJ2-7|TRBV7-2
CASSSTGNEQYF
>16|NA|TRBJ2-4|TRBV9
CASSVGDGAAKNIQYF
>14|NA|TRBJ2-2|TRBV5-1
CATKDLTNTGELLF
>15|NA|TRBJ1-2|TRBV19
CASSRPGLANYGYTF
>15|NA|TRBJ2-7|TRBV28
CASSPPRQGVHEQYF
>16|NA|TRBJ2-5|TRBV6-5
CASSYERTMQLETQYF
>15|NA|TRBJ1-5|TRBV4-1
CASSDDRGNNQPQHF
>14|NA|TRBJ2-2|TRBV13
CASRTETNTGELFF
>13|NA|TRBJ1-5|TRBV6-6
CASTWTGNQPQHF
>18|NA|TRBJ1-5|TRBV13
CASSLEGGVTICNQPQHF
>15|NA|NA|TRBV25-1
CASSENRGSSYEQYF
>12|NA|TRBJ2-3|TRBV2
CASSAGHPTQYF
>14|few|TRBJ2-4|TRBV5-1
CASSTGDRENIQYF
>15|NA|TRBJ2-7|TRBV29-1
CSVEVVSGGGREQYF